This TCR beta chain was obtained from a study of OX40 agonist ivuxolimab in advanced cancers. For the wider study: Ivuxolimab, which targeted the costimulatory receptor OX40 (CD134), was an agonistic, fully human IgG2 monoclonal antibody. Intravenous ivuxolimab was administered to patients every 2 weeks at six dose levels: 0.01, 0.1, 0.3, 1.5, 3 and 10 mg/kg. The monotherapy dose-escalation portion (N of about 50 patients) of the phase I ivuxolimab trial is reported in the paper. Patients were allowed to have had prior anti-PD-1, anti-PD-L1 or anti-CTLA-4 therapy, and approximately 39% of the dose-escalation patients had been treated with checkpoint inhibitors. Partial responses were achieved by three dose-escalation patients, of whom one had hepatocellular carcinoma and two had cutaneous melanoma. Of the roughly 50 dose-escalation patients, hepatocellular carcinoma was present in around 19, melanoma in approximately 15, renal cell carcinoma in 9 and head and neck cancer in 9. In the dose-escalation cohort, more than 75% of patients were male, and the mean age was approximately 64 years, with a range of roughly 20 to 80. Peripheral TCRbeta sequencing aimed to test whether ivuxolimab altered TCR sequence diversity and caused clonal T-cell expansion.

CDR3 length: 17 amino acids, cysteine to phenylalanine. The only DNA kept is the CDR3, 51 bases in frame from the first base. V sheds 3 bases and J sheds 1 base, leaving 18 bases between their ends. CDR1 is given as LNHDA and CDR2 as SQIVND, both from the germline V gene (reference sequence). Summary of the overall study and its limitations: Low levels of normalized T-cell clonal expansion were also seen in some patients who did not respond. In partial responders in the 0.1-3.0 mg/kg groups, normalized peripheral clonal expansion was found to be among the lowest, especially among CD8+ T cells. The antigen specificity of the clonally expanded peripheral T cells was not determined. At doses of 0.1 to 3.0 mg/kg, clonal expansion of both CD4+ and CD8+ blood T cells was observed from baseline to week 6. After ivuxolimab, more expanded clones were found on average in CD8+ T cells than in CD4+ T cells.

To sequence the TCRbeta CDR3 region, genomic DNA was isolated from the sorted cells. The immunoSEQ Assay was used for sequencing of TCRbeta CDR3 regions. TCRdb retrieved this table from immuneACCESS and kept in-frame rearrangements only. Not all clones are present; in checked studies, unresolved V genes account for under half, and no reason is known for the remainder. This sample has 55,000 to 75,000 clones in its table, and about 93% of those were observed once. Together, the top ten hold around a quarter of the sample. Patients with a history of autoimmune disease or receiving systemic immunosuppression were excluded from the trial. Peripheral blood for TCR sequencing was collected from all dose cohorts at baseline, on cycle 4 day 1, and on cycle 7 day 1. The samples were taken from a phase I, first-in-human, multicenter, open-label dose-escalation trial of ivuxolimab. Adults with locally advanced or metastatic melanoma, renal cell carcinoma, hepatocellular carcinoma or head and neck squamous cell carcinoma were enrolled in the trial. CD4+ and CD8+ T cells were sorted separately from peripheral blood before TCR sequencing.

This clone has a single count. Which antigen it targets is not known. The input lacks base qualities; no much larger clone sits a single base away. The source was CD4+ or CD8+ T cells sorted from blood, collected in a trial of the OX40 agonist ivuxolimab. The TCR sequence derives from an adult with an advanced solid tumor such as melanoma, head and neck, liver or kidney cancer. The receptor chain draws on TRBV19 and TRBJ1-1; the D gene is perhaps TRBD1, on 5 matching bases. The DNA reads as follows: TGTGCCAGTAGTATTTCGGGGCGGTATTCCAGGAACACTGAAGCTTTCTTT. This gives the protein CASSISGRYSRNTEAFF.